One sample yielded the 22 T cell receptor beta chains listed below, sequenced in a study of identifying expanded T cells in peripheral blood. Here immunoSEQ multiplex PCR was the method, and the copy in TCRdb shows in-frame clones only, minus some. The table has about 100,000 clones, over 75% seen once. Sequencing used blood. These receptors were collected from a person aged 18 to 70 in good health.

The V and J genes are TRBV2 and TRBJ1-5; D not certain. Germline V gene data show CDR1 as SNHLY and CDR2 as FYNNEI. The length of the CDR3 is 15 residues. Between the trimmed V and J ends, which lost 5 bases and 4 bases, there was a span of 15 bases. The CDR3 coding sequence is TGTGCCAGCAGTCCAACACCCGGACGAAATCAGCCCCAGCATTTT. Translated, it gives CASSPTPGRNQPQHF.

This sequence joins TRBV5-5 and TRBJ2-7, with unresolved D. The germline V gene has CDR1 SGHKS and CDR2 YYEKEE (reference sequence). V lost 2 bases to trimming and J lost 0 bases, with 9 bases between them. The CDR3 consists of 14 residues. CDR3 DNA: TGTGCCAGCAGCTTCAGTGGATTCTCCTACGAGCAGTACTTC. This encodes CASSFSGFSYEQYF.

The V gene is TRBV4-2, the J gene TRBJ2-5, with TRBD1 as a possible D gene (5 bases). The length of the CDR3 is 16 residues. Germline V gene sequence: CDR1 LGHNA, CDR2 YNFKEQ. Trimming left V 1 base short and J 1 base short, with 13 bases between. DNA of the CDR3: TGTGCCAGCAGCCAAGGGGGCTCGGCTGTCCAAGAGACCCAGTACTTC. Translation gives CASSQGGSAVQETQYF.

The rearrangement uses TRBV9 and TRBJ2-5; weak D call: TRBD1 (6 bases). The CDR3 has 15 residues. V was clipped by 1 base and J by 2 bases, with 12 bases between them. Per the germline V gene, CDR1 is SGDLS and CDR2 is YYNGEE. CDR3 sequence reads: CASSVIGGPQETQYF. The CDR3 coding sequence is TGTGCCAGCAGCGTAATTGGGGGCCCACAAGAGACCCAGTACTTC.

The V and J genes are TRBV7-8 and TRBJ2-2; no clear D gene. In germline, CDR1 is SGHVS, CDR2 FQNEAQ. This CDR3 spans 15 amino acids. Trimming left V 0 bases short and J 1 base short, with 6 bases between. The chain's CDR3 is CASSLARENTGELFF. In DNA form, the CDR3 reads TGTGCCAGCAGCTTAGCGCGAGAGAACACCGGGGAGCTGTTTTTT.

This chain links TRBV28 with TRBJ2-5, with 9 bases lining up with TRBD2. The CDR3 is made up of 14 amino acids. Looked up from germline, CDR1 is MDHEN and CDR2 is SYDVKM. After removal of 2 bases from V and 5 bases from J, the junction contained 3 bases not matched to a gene. This CDR3 is CASSLAGGPETQYF. The CDR3, as DNA: TGTGCCAGCAGTTTAGCGGGGGGGCCTGAGACCCAGTACTTC.

This chain connects TRBV5-4 to TRBJ1-2; TRBD1 agrees at 8 bases. The CDR3 extends over 16 amino acids. V lost 4 bases to trimming and J lost 0 bases; unmatched junction nucleotides: 8. Germline V gene data show CDR1 as SGHNT and CDR2 as YYREEE (reference sequence). The CDR3 sequence: CASSAKQTGANYGYTF. The CDR3 DNA reads as TGTGCCAGCAGCGCAAAACAGACAGGGGCTAACTATGGCTACACCTTC.

The chain links TRBV30 to TRBJ2-3; D tentatively reads TRBD1 or TRBD2 (5 bases each). CDR3 length: 13 amino acids. V gave up 5 bases and J gave up 7 bases, with 16 bases separating them. Germline CDR1 reads GTSNPN; CDR2 reads SVGIG (reference sequence). The CDR3 here is CAWGQAGTYTQYF. The CDR3 nucleotides read TGTGCCTGGGGGCAGGCAGGGACGTATACGCAGTATTTT.

This sequence joins TRBV2 and TRBJ1-5; D call uncertain. The germline CDR1 and CDR2 sequences are SNHLY and FYNNEI. The CDR3 is made up of 13 amino acids. V was cut by 6 bases and J by 6 bases, with 12 bases left in between. This CDR3 is CASRAYISQPQHF. CDR3 DNA: TGTGCCAGCAGGGCGTACATCAGTCAGCCCCAGCATTTT.

CDR3 DNA: TGTGCCATCAGTGGACAGGGGAACGAGCAGTACTTC. It encodes CAISGQGNEQYF. V usage is TRBV10-3 and J usage is TRBJ2-7; 8 bases are shared with TRBD1. The V and J ends lost 4 bases and 5 bases, in that order; junction bases with no gene match: 1. The CDR3 totals 12 residues. Looked up from germline, CDR1 is ENHRY and CDR2 is SYGVKD.

V usage is TRBV7-9 and J usage is TRBJ2-7; D tentatively reads TRBD1 or TRBD2 (5 bases each). The length of the CDR3 is 14 residues. Looked up from germline, CDR1 is SEHNR and CDR2 is FQNEAQ (reference sequence). V lost 7 bases and J lost 2, with 15 bases in between. CDR3 loop: CASKYGTNTYEQYF. The CDR3 DNA reads TGTGCCAGCAAATACGGGACCAATACCTACGAGCAGTACTTC.

A few counts support this clone. The V and J genes are TRBV30 and TRBJ1-2; D not certain. V was clipped by 0 bases and J by 6 bases, with 8 bases between them. The CDR3 spans 12 residues. The V gene's germline CDR1 is GTSNPN and CDR2 SVGIG (reference sequence). CDR3 loop: CAWSVQYDGYTF. The CDR3 DNA reads as TGTGCCTGGAGTGTACAGTACGATGGCTACACCTTC.

The chain carries TRBV19 and TRBJ1-6; D unclear. V shed 1 base and J shed 8 bases, with 12 bases lying between them. This CDR3 has 15 residues. Germline V gives CDR1 LNHDA, CDR2 SQIVND (reference sequence). The CDR3 region is CASSIVIGGDSPLHF. CDR3 DNA sequence: TGTGCCAGTAGTATAGTGATCGGAGGTGATTCACCCCTCCACTTT.

This clone was counted a few times. The gene calls are TRBV5-1 and TRBJ2-1, with TRBD1 matching 9 bases. This CDR3 contains 20 residues. Germline loops: CDR1 SGHRS, CDR2 YFSETQ. The ends lost 0 bases at V and 0 bases at J; junction bases unmatched: 13. DNA of the CDR3: TGCGCCAGCAGCTTGGTTGGGACAGGGACTAATTGGGGCTCCTACAATGAGCAGTTCTTC. Amino acids: CASSLVGTGTNWGSYNEQFF. Using reference TRBV5-1 and TRBJ2-1 for the parts outside the CDR3, the full variable domain is KAGVTQTPRYLIKTRGQQVTLSCSPISGHRSVSWYQQTPGQGLQFLFEYFSETQRNKGNFPGRFSGRQFSNSRSEMNVSTLELGDSALYLCASSLVGTGTNWGSYNEQFFGPGTRLTVL.

This rearrangement joins TRBV6-1 to TRBJ1-5; 7 bases align to TRBD1. This CDR3 is built from 14 residues. V lost 5 bases to trimming and J lost 5 bases; unmatched junction nucleotides: 6. Germline V gives CDR1 MNHNS, CDR2 SASEGT. CDR3 bases: TGTGCCAGCAGTAAGATAGACAGGGATCAGCCCCAGCATTTT. Protein product: CASSKIDRDQPQHF.

The chain uses TRBV5-1 and TRBJ2-5; TRBD1 aligns across 7 bases. The V gene end was trimmed by 4 bases and the J gene end by 3 bases; junction bases not matched to a gene: 6. Germline CDR1 reads SGHRS; CDR2 reads YFSETQ. The CDR3 loop spans 14 amino acids. The DNA for the CDR3 is TGCGCCAGCAGCCTGGGACAGCCGAAAGAGACCCAGTACTTC. Its translation is CASSLGQPKETQYF.

The V gene is TRBV7-9, the J gene TRBJ2-1; 8 bases align to TRBD2. The J segment lost 4 bases and the V segment lost 5 bases, leaving 7 bases of the junction unmatched. Germline CDR1 SEHNR, CDR2 FQNEAQ (reference sequence). This CDR3 comprises 15 residues. CDR3 nucleotides: TGTGCCAGCAGCCCGGGGCGGGGGGATTACAATGAGCAGTTCTTC. This encodes CASSPGRGDYNEQFF.

The chain combines TRBV2 with TRBJ1-4; D is unresolved. Germline CDR1 SNHLY, CDR2 FYNNEI. Trimming stripped 5 bases from V and 8 bases from J, with 18 bases between. This CDR3 has 15 residues. CDR3 sequence (DNA): TGTGCCAGCAGTACCCAAGGACGATCCCAGGAAAAACTGTTTTTT. As protein: CASSTQGRSQEKLFF.

This clone was seen only a few times. This chain links TRBV6-6 with TRBJ1-5; D remains unclear. The CDR3 has 16 amino acids. Trimming stripped 0 bases from V and 2 bases from J, with 11 bases between. CDR1 is MNHNY, CDR2 SVGAGI, per germline (reference sequence). The chain's CDR3 is CASSYSRGSGNQPQHF. As DNA, the CDR3 is TGTGCCAGCAGTTACTCGAGAGGCAGTGGCAATCAGCCCCAGCATTTT.

The chain recombines TRBV7-9 with TRBJ2-5; 10 bases are a match to TRBD2. Unmatched junction bases numbered 2, after V lost 3 bases and J lost 1 base. Germline CDR1 is SEHNR and CDR2 is FQNEAQ (reference sequence). The CDR3 covers 15 residues. The CDR3 reads CASSFEREGQETQYF. The CDR3 region has the DNA TGTGCCAGCAGCTTCGAGCGGGAGGGCCAAGAGACCCAGTACTTC.

V usage is TRBV2 and J usage is TRBJ2-2, with D perhaps TRBD1 (5 bases). This CDR3 has 14 amino acids. V was pared by 4 bases and J by 5 bases, with 11 bases between. Per the germline V gene, CDR1 is SNHLY and CDR2 is FYNNEI. CDR3 sequence reads: CASSGGAGTGELFF. The CDR3 nucleotides read TGTGCCAGCAGTGGTGGGGCCGGGACCGGGGAGCTGTTTTTT.

The J gene is TRBJ2-1, the V gene TRBV9, with 10 bases lining up with TRBD1. V was clipped by 3 bases and J by 8 bases; unmatched bases: 8. Per germline, CDR1 SGDLS and CDR2 YYNGEE. The CDR3 extends over 15 amino acids. The DNA of the CDR3 is TGTGCCAGCAGCGGGGACAGGGGTAAAATCTATGAGCAGTTCTTC. The encoded protein is CASSGDRGKIYEQFF.